These 6 T cell receptor beta chains originate from one sample sequenced in a study of blood T cell repertoires in COVID-19. Assay used: immunoSEQ multiplex PCR; TCRdb lists only in-frame clones, some missing. The table shows about 380,000 clones, with less than 85% occurring only once. The specimen was peripheral blood. All receptors derive from a woman aged 18-30 years with acute or convalescent COVID-19.

This rearrangement joins TRBV27 to TRBJ2-7, with D perhaps matching TRBD2 (6 bases). The germline gives CDR1 MNHEY, CDR2 SMNVEV (reference sequence). With 0 bases removed from V and 3 bases from J, the gap between germline ends came to 18 bases. The CDR3 is 17 amino acids. CDR3 nucleotides: TGTGCCAGCAGTTTATCTTTTGATGGGACGGGGGTCTACGAGCAGTACTTC. It codes for CASSLSFDGTGVYEQYF.

Regarding this clone: Other DNA sequences from this sample encode an identical CDR3 as well. The J gene is TRBJ1-1, the V gene TRBV28; D remains unclear. The V and J ends lost 4 bases and 0 bases respectively, with 6 bases between them. Germline lookup yields CDR1 MDHEN and CDR2 SYDVKM. This CDR3 has 13 residues. The CDR3 here is CASSSPMNTEAFF. CDR3 bases: TGTGCCAGCAGTTCGCCTATGAACACTGAAGCTTTCTTT.

The chain has TRBV19 and TRBJ2-1, with 12 nucleotides matching TRBD2. The CDR3 is 15 residues long. CDR1 LNHDA and CDR2 SQIVND come from the germline V gene (reference sequence). The junction had 10 bases not matched to a gene; V was cut back by 8 bases and J by 8 bases. CDR3 in amino acids: CASSTSGRLMDEQFF. The CDR3 DNA reads TGTGCCAGTTCGACTAGCGGGAGACTGATGGATGAGCAGTTCTTC.

The sample holds a few counts of this clone. The chain carries TRBV19 and TRBJ2-1; D is ambiguous. V shed 1 base and J shed 5 bases, with 6 bases lying between them. The V gene's germline CDR1 is LNHDA and CDR2 SQIVND (reference sequence). The CDR3 runs to 13 residues. For the CDR3, the DNA is TGTGCCAGTAGTATAGGACTGAACAATGAGCAGTTCTTC. Translating it yields CASSIGLNNEQFF.

This clone was seen just once. The gene calls are TRBV28 and TRBJ1-5; D might be TRBD1 (6 bases). V lost 3 bases to trimming and J lost 4 bases, with 19 bases between them. The CDR3 consists of 17 residues. Germline V CDR1 and CDR2: MDHEN, SYDVKM. The DNA for the CDR3 is TGTGCCAGCAGTTTCTCTGGCCGAGGGGGAAGGAATCAGCCCCAGCATTTT. Its protein is CASSFSGRGGRNQPQHF.

The chain employs TRBV7-8 and TRBJ1-4, with TRBD1 matching 12 bases. Per the germline V gene, CDR1 is SGHVS and CDR2 is FQNEAQ. The CDR3 covers 15 residues. V shed 1 base, J shed 9 bases, and the junction held 3 bases outside the gene matches. The CDR3 protein is CASSLVGTGGQKLFF. Written as DNA, the CDR3 is TGTGCCAGCAGCTTAGTAGGGACAGGGGGCCAAAAACTGTTTTTT.